This TCR beta chain was found in a study of control samples from healthy donors and cancer patients. The trim removed 6 bases at V and 4 bases at J, leaving 7 bases unmatched. The V gene's germline CDR1 is MNHEY and CDR2 SVGAGI. The CDR3 extends over 14 amino acids. Only in-frame clones appear in the TCRdb table, and some are missing; sequencing was by immunoSEQ multiplex PCR. The table lists 80,000 or so clones, over 80% of them singletons, with 5.8% in the top ten. Sequenced input: blood. V is TRBV6-5 and J is TRBJ2-5; TRBD2 matches at 8 bases. The TCR comes from a woman aged 55-69 years in good health. The CDR3 DNA reads TGTGCCAGCAGCCGGGAGGGCATCTCAGAGACCCAGTACTTC. This codes for CASSREGISETQYF.